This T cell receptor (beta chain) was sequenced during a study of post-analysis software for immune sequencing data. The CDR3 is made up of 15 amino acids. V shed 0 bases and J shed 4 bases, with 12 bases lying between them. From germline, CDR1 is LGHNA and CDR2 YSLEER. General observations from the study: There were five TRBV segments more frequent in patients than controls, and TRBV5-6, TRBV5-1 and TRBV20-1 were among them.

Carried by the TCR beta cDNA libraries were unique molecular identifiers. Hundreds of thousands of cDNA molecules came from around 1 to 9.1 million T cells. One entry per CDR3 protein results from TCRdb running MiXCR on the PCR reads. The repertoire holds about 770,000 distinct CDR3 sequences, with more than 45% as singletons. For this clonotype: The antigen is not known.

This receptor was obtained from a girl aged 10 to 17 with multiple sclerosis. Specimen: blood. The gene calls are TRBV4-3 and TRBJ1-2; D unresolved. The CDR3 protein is CASSQDVRGVYGYTF. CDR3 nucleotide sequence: TGCGCCAGCAGCCAAGATGTTAGAGGAGTCTATGGCTACACCTTC.